The 25 T cell receptor beta chains in this list originate from one sample, sequenced in a study of blood T cell repertoires in COVID-19. Clones were read by immunoSEQ multiplex PCR, and TCRdb kept only the in-frame ones, dropping some. The sample yields about 170,000 clones, roughly 83% seen once. The material sequenced was PBMCs or T cells enriched from blood (not recorded which). The receptors originated from a woman aged 50 to 65 who had recovered from COVID-19.

The rearrangement joins TRBV5-1 to TRBJ1-4, with a possible D match to TRBD1 (6 bases). V lost 3 bases, J lost 5 bases, and 11 bases lay in between. Germline V gives CDR1 SGHRS, CDR2 YFSETQ. The CDR3 sequence is 14 residues long. The CDR3 protein is CASSYRTDNEKLFF. CDR3 bases: TGCGCCAGCAGCTATCGGACAGACAATGAAAAACTGTTTTTT.

V and J are TRBV11-3 and TRBJ1-1, with TRBD1 matching 7 bases. CDR1 and CDR2 (germline): SGHNT, YENEEA. The CDR3 runs to 12 residues. With 6 bases clipped from V and 6 bases from J, the junction kept 4 bases outside the gene matches. CDR3 amino acids: CASRSQGPEAFF. The CDR3 DNA reads TGTGCCAGCAGATCACAGGGGCCTGAAGCTTTCTTT.

The chain combines TRBV7-2 with TRBJ2-5; no clear D. V was clipped by 4 bases and J by 5 bases, with 5 bases between them. This CDR3 is 11 amino acids long. Germline-derived CDR1 and CDR2 are SGHTA and FQGNSA. CDR3 sequence reads: CASSSLETQYF. The CDR3 DNA sequence: TGTGCCAGCAGCTCGTTGGAGACCCAGTACTTC.

The rearrangement joins TRBV19 to TRBJ2-3, with D maybe TRBD1 (6 bases). Germline-derived CDR1 and CDR2 are LNHDA and SQIVND (reference sequence). This CDR3 has 15 amino acids. V was clipped by 5 bases and J by 0 bases, with 12 bases between them. CDR3 sequence reads: CASSEDRSSTDTQYF. The CDR3 DNA reads as TGTGCCAGTAGTGAAGACAGGTCTAGCACAGATACGCAGTATTTT.

This chain links TRBV5-1 with TRBJ2-2; 10 bases align to TRBD2. This CDR3 has 15 amino acids. The trim removed 0 bases at V and 5 bases at J, leaving 1 base unmatched. Germline lookup yields CDR1 SGHRS and CDR2 YFSETQ. The CDR3 nucleotides read TGCGCCAGCAGCTTGGGGACTAGCGGAACCGGGGAGCTGTTTTTT. This sequence encodes CASSLGTSGTGELFF.

DNA for the CDR3: TGCGCCAGCAGCCTACTAGCGGGAGGTGTTAATGAGCAGTTCTTC. Protein: CASSLLAGGVNEQFF. The chain is built from TRBV10-1 and TRBJ2-1, with 12 bases that match TRBD2. This CDR3 is 15 amino acids long. Trimming cost V 6 bases and J 7 bases; bases outside gene matches: 7. Germline loops: CDR1 WNHNN, CDR2 SYGVQD (reference sequence).

The gene calls are TRBV29-1 and TRBJ2-5; tentatively, D is TRBD2 (6 bases). Trimming pared 5 bases from V and 5 bases from J, leaving 15 bases between. CDR3 length equals 13 residues. CDR1 and CDR2 (germline): SQVTM, ANQGSEA. DNA of the CDR3: TGCAGCGTTTCAGGCGGGACGGGGGAGACCCAGTACTTC. Its protein is CSVSGGTGETQYF.

The rearrangement uses TRBV3-1 (or the pseudogene TRBV3-2) and TRBJ1-1; D gene ambiguous. This CDR3 is built from 13 residues. Germline assignment: CDR1 LGHDT and CDR2 YNNKEL (reference sequence). V was pared by 4 bases and J by 1 base, with 7 bases between. CDR3 sequence: CASSRYTNTEAFF. The CDR3 nucleotides are TGTGCCAGCAGCCGATACACGAACACTGAAGCTTTCTTT.

The chain carries TRBV15 and TRBJ1-2; D is perhaps TRBD1 (5 bases). This CDR3 region has 13 residues. The germline gives CDR1 LNHNV, CDR2 YYDKDF (reference sequence). Trimming stripped 1 base from V and 6 bases from J, with 9 bases between. The CDR3 DNA reads as TGTGCCACCAGCAGAGCAGGGCTTAATGGCTACACCTTC. As protein: CATSRAGLNGYTF. The full variable domain, with the rest looked up from reference TRBV15 and TRBJ1-2, is DAMVIQNPRYQVTQFGKPVTLSCSQTLNHNVMYWYQQKSSQAPKLLFHYYDKDFNNEADTPDNFQSRRPNTSFCFLDIRSPGLGDTAMYLCATSRAGLNGYTFGSGTRLTVV.

The chain couples TRBV19 to TRBJ2-3, with TRBD1 identical over 10 bases. Per germline, CDR1 LNHDA and CDR2 SQIVND (reference sequence). The V segment lost 6 bases and the J segment 7 bases; nucleotides outside the gene matches: 10. The CDR3 length is 15 residues. CDR3 protein: CASRRPGTGDYTQYF. For the CDR3, the DNA is TGTGCCAGTAGGCGGCCCGGGACAGGGGACTATACGCAGTATTTT.

V gene TRBV7-2 combines with J gene TRBJ1-2; 7 nucleotides align to TRBD1. Trimming cost V 1 base and J 8 bases; bases outside gene matches: 10. Germline lookup yields CDR1 SGHTA and CDR2 FQGNSA. The CDR3 runs to 15 residues. In DNA, the CDR3 is TGTGCCAGCAGCTTAGTATACCGGGACAGCCGGGGCTACACCTTC. Encoded protein: CASSLVYRDSRGYTF.

Turning to this clone: This CDR3 is also generated by other DNA sequences in the sample. This chain links TRBV9 with TRBJ1-4; 7 bases map to TRBD1. CDR1 is SGDLS, CDR2 YYNGEE, per germline. V gave up 1 base and J gave up 3 bases; unmatched junction bases: 0. CDR3 length: 14 residues. The CDR3 DNA is TGTGCCAGCAGCGTACAGGGGGCTAATGAAAAACTGTTTTTT. Protein: CASSVQGANEKLFF.

This rearrangement joins TRBV25-1 to TRBJ2-2, with 10 positions matching TRBD1. The CDR3 runs to 16 residues. V was pared by 6 bases and J by 1 base, with 5 bases of the junction left unmatched. Germline loops: CDR1 MGHDK, CDR2 SYGVNS. CDR3 protein: CASRPDRGLNTGELFF. As DNA, the CDR3 is TGTGCCAGCAGGCCTGACAGGGGGCTGAACACCGGGGAGCTGTTTTTT.

The chain is built from TRBV2 and TRBJ1-6, with a tentative D call TRBD1 (6 bases). In germline, CDR1 is SNHLY, CDR2 FYNNEI. This CDR3 spans 15 amino acids. Deletions cut 7 bases from V and 9 bases from J, with 19 bases between. The CDR3 loop reads CASTNAQGLPSPLHF. The CDR3 bases are TGTGCCAGCACGAACGCCCAGGGGCTCCCTTCACCCCTCCACTTT.

The rearrangement links TRBV5-1 to TRBJ1-2; D is ambiguous. Trimming left V 0 bases short and J 8 bases short, with 8 bases between. The germline gives CDR1 SGHRS, CDR2 YFSETQ. This CDR3 is 12 amino acids long. The CDR3 nucleotides are TGCGCCAGCAGCTTGGTGGGAGGCGGCTACACCTTC. As protein: CASSLVGGGYTF.

This chain uses TRBV7-2 with TRBJ2-5; TRBD2 aligns across 7 bases. V was pared by 8 bases and J by 1 base, with 10 bases of the junction left unmatched. From germline, CDR1 is SGHTA and CDR2 FQGNSA. This CDR3 has 15 residues. The DNA of the CDR3 is TGTGCCAGCGCCTCCTTTCTAGCGGCCCAAGAGACCCAGTACTTC. Its translation: CASASFLAAQETQYF.

This chain joins TRBV6-6 and TRBJ1-3, with a possible D match to TRBD1 (6 bases). CDR3 length: 15 residues. V was pared by 2 bases and J by 4 bases, with 12 bases between. Germline assignment: CDR1 MNHNY and CDR2 SVGAGI (reference sequence). Here the CDR3 DNA reads TGTGCCAGCAGTTACCGGCAGGGGCCCGGAAACACCATATATTTT. Encoded protein: CASSYRQGPGNTIYF.

This rearrangement joins TRBV6-5 to TRBJ1-1; 7 nucleotides line up with TRBD1. Germline loops: CDR1 MNHEY, CDR2 SVGAGI. The CDR3 is 13 amino acids. Trimming took 6 bases from V and 1 from J; bases not matched to a gene: 2. The CDR3 nucleotides read TGTGCCAGCAGGGCAGGGGGGAACACTGAAGCTTTCTTT. It yields the protein CASRAGGNTEAFF.

This clone showed up just once. V is TRBV6-1 and J is TRBJ1-5; D uncertain. V was shortened by 8 bases and J by 5 bases, with 22 bases between the two germline ends. The CDR3 covers 16 residues. Per germline, CDR1 MNHNS and CDR2 SASEGT. CDR3: CASGGLTLMQDQPQHF. The CDR3 DNA reads TGTGCCAGCGGTGGCCTCACACTGATGCAGGATCAGCCCCAGCATTTT.

Only a few counts were recorded for this clone. V is TRBV7-9 and J is TRBJ2-2, with a possible D match to TRBD2 (6 bases). Germline lookup yields CDR1 SEHNR and CDR2 FQNEAQ (reference sequence). Trimming removed 3 bases at V and 8 bases at J, with 13 bases between. The CDR3 length is 14 residues. In nucleotides, the CDR3 is TGTGCCAGCAGCTTTTACACTAGCAATGGGGAGCTGTTTTTT. This gives the protein CASSFYTSNGELFF.

The genes are TRBV19 and TRBJ1-5; 9 bases fit TRBD1. The junction had 7 bases not matched to a gene; V was cut back by 4 bases and J by 0 bases. The CDR3 runs to 17 residues. CDR1 is LNHDA, CDR2 SQIVND, per germline (reference sequence). CDR3 coding DNA: TGTGCCAGTAGTACCGGGACAGGGAGGTATAGCAATCAGCCCCAGCATTTT. It encodes CASSTGTGRYSNQPQHF.

The rearrangement uses TRBV10-3 and TRBJ2-3, with TRBD2 matching over 9 bases. Trimming took 8 bases from V and 4 from J; bases not matched to a gene: 4. There are 13 residues in the CDR3. Per the germline V gene, CDR1 is ENHRY and CDR2 is SYGVKD. Here the CDR3 DNA reads TGTGCCATCCAGACTAGCGGCTCAGATACGCAGTATTTT. Amino acid sequence: CAIQTSGSDTQYF.

V gene TRBV2 combines with J gene TRBJ1-6, with 12 bases identical to TRBD1. CDR1 SNHLY and CDR2 FYNNEI come from the germline V gene. The CDR3 extends over 14 amino acids. Trimming took 6 bases from V and 9 from J; bases not matched to a gene: 3. The DNA for the CDR3 is TGTGCCAGCAGGGGACAGGGGGCTGTTTCACCCCTCCACTTT. It encodes CASRGQGAVSPLHF. Supplemented by reference TRBV2 and TRBJ1-6, the full variable domain reads EPEVTQTPSHQVTQMGQEVILRCVPISNHLYFYWYRQILGQKVEFLVSFYNNEISEKSEIFDDQFSVERPDGSNFTLKIRSTKLEDSAMYFCASRGQGAVSPLHFGNGTRLTVT.

The rearrangement uses TRBV7-9 and TRBJ1-2, with TRBD1 as a possible D gene (6 bases). The V end lost 4 bases, the J end lost 8 bases, and 20 bases lay between the germline ends. Per germline, CDR1 SEHNR and CDR2 FQNEAQ (reference sequence). The CDR3 consists of 15 residues. As DNA, the CDR3 is TGTGCCAGCAGCTCCACCGGGACACGTCTCGGGGGCTACACCTTC. This sequence encodes CASSSTGTRLGGYTF.

The V call is TRBV28, the J call TRBJ1-6; tentative D call: TRBD1 (6 bases). The length of the CDR3 is 15 residues. Germline CDR1 and CDR2: MDHEN and SYDVKM. Deletions cut 9 bases from V and 0 bases from J, with 12 bases between. CDR3 region: CASFRGSSYNSPLHF. CDR3 DNA: TGTGCCAGTTTCAGGGGCAGCTCCTATAATTCACCCCTCCACTTT.